This T cell receptor (beta chain) emerged from a study of blood T cell repertoires in COVID-19. About the research overall: Samples of COVID-19 (acute and convalescent) were obtained from the United States, Italy and Spain.

Profiling relied on immunoSEQ multiplex PCR, and the TCRdb table lists in-frame clones only, not all of them. The data show roughly 200,000 clones, with about 85% seen just once and 15% to 20% held by the top ten. Sequencing was done on a sample of peripheral blood. The sequence was collected from a person aged 70 to 80 with COVID-19, enrolled during active disease.

The CDR3 nucleotides read TGTGCCAGCAGTTATGCGGGGGCGAGCCAAGAGACCCAGTACTTC. It specifies CASSYAGASQETQYF. The V call is TRBV6-2 or TRBV6-3, the J call TRBJ2-5, with D possibly TRBD2 on 7 matching bases. Trimming took 3 bases from V and 1 from J, leaving 12 bases between them. This CDR3 region has 15 residues. Per germline, CDR1 MNHEY and CDR2 SVGEGT.